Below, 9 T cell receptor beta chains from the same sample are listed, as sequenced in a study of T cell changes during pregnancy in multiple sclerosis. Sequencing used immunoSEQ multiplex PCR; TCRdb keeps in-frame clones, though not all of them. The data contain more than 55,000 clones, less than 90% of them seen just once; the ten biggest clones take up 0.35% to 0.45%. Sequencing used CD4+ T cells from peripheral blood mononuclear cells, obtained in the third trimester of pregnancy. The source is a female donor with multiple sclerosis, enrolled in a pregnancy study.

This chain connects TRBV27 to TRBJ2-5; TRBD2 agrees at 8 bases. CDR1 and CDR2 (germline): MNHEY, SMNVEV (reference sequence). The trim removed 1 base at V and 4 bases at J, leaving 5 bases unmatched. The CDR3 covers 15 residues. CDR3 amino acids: CASSLLLGGVETQYF. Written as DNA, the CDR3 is TGTGCCAGCAGTTTATTGCTCGGGGGGGTAGAGACCCAGTACTTC.

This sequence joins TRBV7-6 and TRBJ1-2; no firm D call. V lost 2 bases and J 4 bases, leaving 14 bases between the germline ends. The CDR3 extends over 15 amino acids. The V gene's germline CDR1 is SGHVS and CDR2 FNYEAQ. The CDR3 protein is CASSLTAMGSYGYTF. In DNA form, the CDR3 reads TGTGCCAGCAGCTTAACGGCCATGGGGAGCTATGGCTACACCTTC.

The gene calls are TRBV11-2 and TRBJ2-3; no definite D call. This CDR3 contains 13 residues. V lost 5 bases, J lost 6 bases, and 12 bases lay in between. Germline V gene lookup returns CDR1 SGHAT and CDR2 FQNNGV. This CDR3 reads CASSRTTLDTQYF. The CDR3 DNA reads TGTGCCAGCAGCCGAACGACTTTGGATACGCAGTATTTT.

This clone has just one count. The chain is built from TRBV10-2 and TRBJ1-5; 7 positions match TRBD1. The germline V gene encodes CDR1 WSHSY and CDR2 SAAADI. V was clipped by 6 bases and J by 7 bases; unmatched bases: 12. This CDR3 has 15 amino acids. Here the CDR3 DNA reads TGCGCCAGCAGGAGGGGTGGACAGGCCCTACAGCCCCAGCATTTT. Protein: CASRRGGQALQPQHF.

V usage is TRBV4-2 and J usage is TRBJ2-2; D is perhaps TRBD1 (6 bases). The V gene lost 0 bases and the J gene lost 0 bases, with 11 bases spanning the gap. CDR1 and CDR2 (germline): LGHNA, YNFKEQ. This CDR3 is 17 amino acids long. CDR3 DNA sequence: TGTGCCAGCAGCCAAGAAGCCAGGGGATCGAACACCGGGGAGCTGTTTTTT. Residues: CASSQEARGSNTGELFF.

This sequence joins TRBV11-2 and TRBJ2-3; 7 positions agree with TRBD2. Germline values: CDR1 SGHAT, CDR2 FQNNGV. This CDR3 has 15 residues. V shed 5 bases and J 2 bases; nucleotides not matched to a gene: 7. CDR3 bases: TGTGCCAGCAGCGCAGACGGGACTACCACAGATACGCAGTATTTT. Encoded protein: CASSADGTTTDTQYF.

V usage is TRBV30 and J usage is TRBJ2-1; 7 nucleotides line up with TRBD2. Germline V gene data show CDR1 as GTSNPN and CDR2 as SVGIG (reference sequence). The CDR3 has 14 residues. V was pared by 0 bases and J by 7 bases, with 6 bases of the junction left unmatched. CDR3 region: CAWSVLGLVNEQFF. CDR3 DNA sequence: TGTGCCTGGAGTGTACTCGGACTAGTTAATGAGCAGTTCTTC.

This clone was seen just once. The CDR3, as DNA: TGTGCCAGCTCACCGGGACTAGCCTACGAGCAGTACTTC. Encoded protein: CASSPGLAYEQYF. V is TRBV18 and J is TRBJ2-7; 8 bases align to TRBD2. The CDR3 length is 13 residues. CDR1 and CDR2 (germline): KGHSH, LQKENI. V dropped 3 bases and J dropped 2; count of bases not matched to a gene: 0.

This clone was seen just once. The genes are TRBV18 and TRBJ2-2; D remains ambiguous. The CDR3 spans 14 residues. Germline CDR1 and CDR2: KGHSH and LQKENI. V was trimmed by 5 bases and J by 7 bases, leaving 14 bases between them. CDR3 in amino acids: CASSTSGDRGELFF. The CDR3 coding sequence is TGTGCCAGCTCAACGTCAGGTGACCGCGGGGAGCTGTTTTTT.